This T cell receptor (beta chain) is drawn from a study of spatial heterogeneity in lung cancer. Whole-study findings and limits: Tumor T cell coverage was estimated at around 7.4% for alpha and more than 11% for beta chains. Mutation counts in tumors were tracked by counts of expanded intratumoral alpha and beta TCRs.

CDR1 is SEHNR and CDR2 is FQNEAQ in the germline V gene (reference sequence). V was pared by 5 bases and J by 2 bases, with 9 bases of the junction left unmatched. The CDR3 is 15 amino acids. This clonotype was seen only a few times. Its antigen is still unknown. Individually, TCR cDNA molecules were each labelled with a unique molecular identifier. TCRdb re-called the 5' RACE reads with MiXCR, one entry per CDR3 protein. Among around 95,000 distinct CDR3 sequences listed, 3.5% to 5% were seen once. This sample's time point: sample taken at primary tumor resection. The donor group consisted of around 70 patients who had untreated, early-stage non-small cell lung cancer. The sequenced material consisted of unsorted whole RNA from tumor, nontumor lung or frozen PBMC.

This clonotype originated in a male donor with early-stage non-small cell lung cancer. This chain uses TRBV7-9 with TRBJ2-7; 7 bases line up with TRBD1. Sequencing was performed on lung tumor tissue, taken at surgery. The CDR3 reads CASSTTGTEAYEQYF. CDR3 DNA sequence: TGTGCCAGCAGCACCACCGGGACAGAAGCCTACGAGCAGTACTTC.